Below are 13 T cell receptor beta chains sequenced from a single sample in a study of blood T cell repertoires in COVID-19. Assay: immunoSEQ multiplex PCR; the TCRdb copy retains only in-frame clones and omits some. The repertoire holds some 140,000 clones, 84% seen once, with 5.5% in the top ten. The sample comprised PBMCs or T cells enriched from blood (not recorded which). The source of these receptors is a man in his forties with acute COVID-19.

The chain is built from TRBV19 and TRBJ1-2; D ambiguous. The germline CDR1 and CDR2 sequences are LNHDA and SQIVND (reference sequence). V was pared by 0 bases and J by 0 bases, with 5 bases between. The CDR3 sequence is 14 residues long. The CDR3 protein is CASSIDSTNYGYTF. CDR3 bases: TGTGCCAGTAGTATAGATAGCACTAACTATGGCTACACCTTC. Filled out from reference TRBV19 and TRBJ1-2, the complete variable domain reads DGGITQSPKYLFRKEGQNVTLSCEQNLNHDAMYWYRQDPGQGLRLIYYSQIVNDFQKGDIAEGYSVSREKKESFPLTVTSAQKNPTAFYLCASSIDSTNYGYTFGSGTRLTVV.

The chain links TRBV4-1 to TRBJ2-1, with D possibly being TRBD2 (6 bases). CDR1 MGHRA and CDR2 YSYEKL come from the germline V gene. The CDR3 is 17 residues long. Deletions cut 5 bases from V and 3 bases from J, with 20 bases between. For the CDR3, the DNA is TGCGCCAGCAGCTCAACGGACCGGGAGAAAAGCTACAATGAGCAGTTCTTC. Amino acids: CASSSTDREKSYNEQFF.

The chain uses TRBV24-1 and TRBJ2-1; maybe TRBD2 (7 bases). The germline V gene has CDR1 KGHDR and CDR2 SFDVKD. The CDR3 sequence is 17 residues long. V shed 2 bases and J shed 3 bases, with 16 bases lying between them. CDR3 amino acids: CATSDSTGGGLYNEQFF. The CDR3 region has the DNA TGTGCCACCAGTGATTCAACCGGCGGGGGCCTCTACAATGAGCAGTTCTTC.

This sequence joins TRBV5-1 and TRBJ2-1, with D possibly matching TRBD2 (6 bases). The CDR3 has 17 amino acids. Germline V gives CDR1 SGHRS, CDR2 YFSETQ. The V end lost 1 base, the J end lost 2 bases, and 16 bases lay between the germline ends. The CDR3 bases are TGCGCCAGCAGCTTGCTACCTCCCGGGAGCACCTACAATGAGCAGTTCTTC. It yields the protein CASSLLPPGSTYNEQFF.

The rearrangement joins TRBV4-1 to TRBJ1-4; D unresolved. Germline CDR1 MGHRA, CDR2 YSYEKL. The CDR3 has 16 residues. V lost 6 bases to trimming and J lost 2 bases, with 16 bases between them. CDR3 amino acids: CASRYRHTATNEKLFF. CDR3 nucleotides: TGCGCCAGCAGATACCGACATACAGCTACTAATGAAAAACTGTTTTTT.

The chain has TRBV5-5 and TRBJ1-4; D unclear. This CDR3 is built from 14 residues. Trimming took 1 base from V and 3 from J, leaving 7 bases between them. In germline, CDR1 is SGHKS, CDR2 YYEKEE (reference sequence). The CDR3 bases are TGTGCCAGCAGCTTGCATCAGGCTAATGAAAAACTGTTTTTT. This gives the protein CASSLHQANEKLFF. Supplemented by reference TRBV5-5 and TRBJ1-4, the full variable domain reads DAGVTQSPTHLIKTRGQQVTLRCSPISGHKSVSWYQQVLGQGPQFIFQYYEKEERGRGNFPDRFSARQFPNYSSELNVNALLLGDSALYLCASSLHQANEKLFFGSGTQLSVL.

The rearrangement uses TRBV15 and TRBJ1-3; D is unclear. V shed 1 base and J shed 0 bases, with 7 bases lying between them. CDR3 length: 15 amino acids. Germline CDR1 reads LNHNV; CDR2 reads YYDKDF (reference sequence). The CDR3 nucleotides read TGTGCCACCAGCAGAGGAGCAAGCTCTGGAAACACCATATATTTT. Residues: CATSRGASSGNTIYF.

The CDR3 DNA is TGTGCCAGTAGTTCCCATGGTGAGTTGTATAGCAATCAGCCCCAGCATTTT. Translating it yields CASSSHGELYSNQPQHF. The rearrangement uses TRBV19 and TRBJ1-5; D is undetermined. V shed 5 bases and J shed 0 bases, with 17 bases lying between them. The germline V gene encodes CDR1 LNHDA and CDR2 SQIVND (reference sequence). The CDR3 has 17 amino acids.

The rearrangement joins TRBV29-1 to TRBJ2-2; D possibly corresponds to TRBD1 (5 bases). V dropped 4 bases and J dropped 1 base, with 16 bases sitting between them. CDR1 and CDR2 (germline): SQVTM, ANQGSEA. The CDR3 covers 16 residues. The CDR3 loop is CSVGLTDFLNTGELFF. For the CDR3, the DNA is TGCAGCGTTGGCCTGACAGATTTCCTGAACACCGGGGAGCTGTTTTTT.

The J gene is TRBJ1-4, the V gene TRBV18; no clear D gene. V gave up 4 bases and J gave up 0 bases, with 6 bases separating them. Germline-derived CDR1 and CDR2 are KGHSH and LQKENI. The CDR3 is 14 residues long. DNA of the CDR3: TGTGCCAGCTCACTAACAGCAACTAATGAAAAACTGTTTTTT. The encoded protein is CASSLTATNEKLFF.

This clone was observed many times. The chain has TRBV7-8 and TRBJ2-7, with a possible D match to TRBD1 (7 bases). CDR1 is SGHVS and CDR2 is FQNEAQ in the germline V gene. V lost 5 bases to trimming and J lost 0 bases, with 11 bases between them. CDR3 size: 14 residues. The CDR3 reads CASSPRDSSYEQYF. The CDR3 region has the DNA TGTGCCAGCAGCCCGCGGGACAGCTCCTACGAGCAGTACTTC.

V usage is TRBV29-1 and J usage is TRBJ1-1; 9 nucleotides match TRBD1. Trimming at V came to 7 bases and at J to 1 base, leaving 4 bases not matched to a gene. Per germline, CDR1 SQVTM and CDR2 ANQGSEA. The CDR3 has 13 residues. The CDR3 nucleotides are TGCAGCGCCACAGGGGGCGCGAACACTGAAGCTTTCTTT. This sequence encodes CSATGGANTEAFF.

The V call is TRBV5-5, the J call TRBJ2-3; no reliable D call. The V gene lost 2 bases and the J gene lost 6 bases, with 4 bases spanning the gap. CDR1 and CDR2 from the germline V gene are SGHKS and YYEKEE (reference sequence). There are 11 residues in the CDR3. The CDR3 sequence: CASSLADTQYF. The CDR3 coding sequence is TGTGCCAGCAGCTTAGCGGATACGCAGTATTTT.